This is a list of T cell receptor beta chains from one sample in a study of PD-L1 blockade in urothelial cancer. Clones were read by immunoSEQ multiplex PCR, and TCRdb kept only the in-frame ones, dropping some. The sample consists of about 43,000 clones, 80% to 90% of them appearing once. Source: PBMCs, taken around atezolizumab (anti-PD-L1) treatment. The origin of the receptors is a man in his 60s with urothelial cancer. Both conserved end residues are part of each CDR3. D genes are given only for firm matches. Expanded clones are given a class, and other clones once, few, many or no size at all.

size: NA
D: NA
V: TRBV11-2
J: TRBJ2-7
DNA: TGTGCCAGCAGCTCTCAAACAGGGAACGAGCAGTACTTC
CDR3: CASSSQTGNEQYF

size: NA
D: TRBD2
V: TRBV6-5
J: TRBJ2-7
DNA: TGTGCCAGCAGGGGTAGCGGGGGCTCCTACGAGCAGTACTTC
CDR3: CASRGSGGSYEQYF

size: NA
D: TRBD1
V: TRBV2
J: TRBJ2-3
DNA: TGTGCCAGCAGTGAATGGACAGGGGTAGCAGATACGCAGTATTTT
CDR3: CASSEWTGVADTQYF

size: NA
D: TRBD1
V: TRBV4-2
J: TRBJ1-6
DNA: TGTGCCAGCAGCCAAGATAGGGGGCGATCACCCCTCCACTTT
CDR3: CASSQDRGRSPLHF

size: NA
D: NA
V: TRBV7-9
J: TRBJ2-7
DNA: TGTGCCAGCAGCTTATTTCAGGACTCCTACGAGCAGTACTTC
CDR3: CASSLFQDSYEQYF

size: NA
D: TRBD1
V: TRBV29-1
J: TRBJ2-3
DNA: TGCAGCGTTGAAACAGGGGGCACAGATACGCAGTATTTT
CDR3: CSVETGGTDTQYF

size: NA
D: NA
V: TRBV6-6
J: TRBJ1-4
DNA: TGTGCCAGCAGTTCTCAAACGCAGACTAATGAAAAACTGTTTTTT
CDR3: CASSSQTQTNEKLFF

size: NA
D: TRBD2
V: TRBV4-2
J: TRBJ2-1
DNA: TGTGCCAGCAGCCAAGATCGGGGGGGCTACAATGAGCAGTTCTTC
CDR3: CASSQDRGGYNEQFF

size: NA
D: TRBD2
V: TRBV7-2
J: TRBJ2-1
DNA: TGTGCCAGCAGCCTTAGCGGGGGAGGGTACAATGAGCAGTTCTTC
CDR3: CASSLSGGGYNEQFF

size: NA
D: NA
V: TRBV2
J: TRBJ2-6
DNA: TGTGCCAGCATCTTCAGCCCGGGGTTTACCGGTGGGGCCAACGTCCTGACTTTC
CDR3: CASIFSPGFTGGANVLTF

size: NA
D: NA
V: TRBV18
J: TRBJ2-7
DNA: TGTGCCAGCTCACCACTGACAGTGTCCTACGAGCAGTACTTC
CDR3: CASSPLTVSYEQYF

size: NA
D: NA
V: TRBV5-1
J: TRBJ1-6
DNA: TGCGCCAGCAGCTTGGAGGCGGCCGGACTCTATAATTCACCCCTCCACTTT
CDR3: CASSLEAAGLYNSPLHF

size: NA
D: TRBD2
V: TRBV5-1
J: TRBJ2-1
DNA: TGCGCCAGCAGCTTAGCGGGGAGAACCAATGAGCAGTTCTTC
CDR3: CASSLAGRTNEQFF

size: NA
D: NA
V: TRBV19
J: TRBJ2-1
DNA: TGTGCCACCCACCCGCGGGAAGCTTACAATGAGCAGTTCTTC
CDR3: CATHPREAYNEQFF

size: NA
D: NA
V: TRBV5-1
J: TRBJ2-5
DNA: TGCGCCAGCAGCCCCGGAAGGGGCGAGACCCAGTACTTC
CDR3: CASSPGRGETQYF

size: once
D: TRBD1
V: TRBV19
J: TRBJ1-2
DNA: TGTGCCAGTAGTACCATACCGGGGACAGGGAGATTTGGCTACACCTTC
CDR3: CASSTIPGTGRFGYTF

size: NA
D: NA
V: TRBV9
J: TRBJ1-6
DNA: TGTGCCAGCAGCCCACGCGGGGGGTTGAATTCACCCCTCCACTTT
CDR3: CASSPRGGLNSPLHF

size: NA
D: NA
V: TRBV5-6
J: TRBJ1-6
DNA: TGTGCCAGCAGCGAACAGGGTCGTAGGTCACCCCTCCACTTT
CDR3: CASSEQGRRSPLHF

size: few
D: TRBD2
V: TRBV2
J: TRBJ2-3
DNA: TGTGCCAGCAGGCCCGGTCCGGGACTAGCGTCAGATACGCAGTATTTT
CDR3: CASRPGPGLASDTQYF

size: few
D: TRBD2
V: TRBV30
J: TRBJ2-1
DNA: TGTGCCTGGAGTACTCCGGGACTAGAGTCCTACAATGAGCAGTTCTTC
CDR3: CAWSTPGLESYNEQFF

size: NA
D: NA
V: TRBV5-1
J: TRBJ2-3
DNA: TGCGCCAGCAAGACAGGTAGCACAGATACGCAGTATTTT
CDR3: CASKTGSTDTQYF

size: NA
D: TRBD1
V: TRBV7-9
J: TRBJ2-6
DNA: TGTGCCAGCAGCTCGACAGGGTCTGGGGCCAACGTCCTGACTTTC
CDR3: CASSSTGSGANVLTF

size: NA
D: TRBD1
V: TRBV2
J: TRBJ1-4
DNA: TGTGCCAGCAGACGCACAGGGGGCCCTAATGAAAAACTGTTTTTT
CDR3: CASRRTGGPNEKLFF

size: NA
D: TRBD1
V: TRBV6-6
J: TRBJ2-1
DNA: TGTGCCAGCAGTTCGACAGGGGACAATGAGCAGTTCTTC
CDR3: CASSSTGDNEQFF

size: NA
D: NA
V: TRBV6-5
J: TRBJ1-1
DNA: TGTGCCAGCAGTTACTCGACACAGAACACTGAAGCTTTCTTT
CDR3: CASSYSTQNTEAFF

size: NA
D: NA
V: TRBV6-1
J: TRBJ1-5
DNA: TGTGCCAGCAGTGAAAAACAGGGTTGGCGCAATCAGCCCCAGCATTTT
CDR3: CASSEKQGWRNQPQHF

size: NA
D: NA
V: TRBV18
J: TRBJ1-2
DNA: TGTGCCAGCTCACCACCTGGGGGGGACTATGGCTACACCTTC
CDR3: CASSPPGGDYGYTF

size: NA
D: NA
V: TRBV27
J: TRBJ1-5
DNA: TGTGCCAGCAGTTCGGGAGGGCCCCAGCATTTT
CDR3: CASSSGGPQHF

size: once
D: TRBD1
V: TRBV6-5
J: TRBJ1-1
DNA: TGTGCCAGCAGGCGACAGGGGTCGAACACTGAAGCTTTCTTT
CDR3: CASRRQGSNTEAFF

size: NA
D: NA
V: TRBV6-4
J: TRBJ1-6
DNA: TGTGCCGGAGTACCAGGAGGGAATAATTCACCCCTCCACTTT
CDR3: CAGVPGGNNSPLHF

size: NA
D: TRBD2
V: TRBV4-1
J: TRBJ2-5
DNA: TGCGCCAGCAGCCAAGTTCGAGGACTAGCGGGGGCTGCGCCCGAGACCCAGTACTTC
CDR3: CASSQVRGLAGAAPETQYF

size: few
D: NA
V: TRBV2
J: TRBJ1-2
DNA: TGTGCCAGCACTGAGGGGGGGTGGCGCTACACCTTC
CDR3: CASTEGGWRYTF

size: NA
D: TRBD1
V: TRBV6-5
J: TRBJ1-6
DNA: TGTGCCACGCGCAGGGGGTGGGATAATTCACCCCTCCACTTT
CDR3: CATRRGWDNSPLHF

size: NA
D: TRBD1
V: TRBV5-1
J: TRBJ1-2
DNA: TGCGCCAGCTCGGACAGGGACTATGGCTACACCTTC
CDR3: CASSDRDYGYTF

size: NA
D: TRBD1
V: TRBV7-2
J: TRBJ2-6
DNA: TGTGCCAGCAGCAGGACAGGCTCTGGGGCCAACGTCCTGACTTTC
CDR3: CASSRTGSGANVLTF

size: NA
D: TRBD2
V: TRBV30
J: TRBJ2-1
DNA: TGTGCCTGGAGTACTAGCGGGGGGGATACCATCCACAATGAGCAGTTCTTC
CDR3: CAWSTSGGDTIHNEQFF

size: NA
D: NA
V: TRBV2
J: TRBJ1-1
DNA: TGTGCCAGCAGTGAAAGCAGGGTAGTCACTGAAGCTTTCTTT
CDR3: CASSESRVVTEAFF

size: NA
D: TRBD1
V: TRBV6-1
J: TRBJ2-4
DNA: TGTGCCAGCGCATCACAGGGGAACATTCAGTACTTC
CDR3: CASASQGNIQYF

size: NA
D: TRBD2
V: TRBV2
J: TRBJ2-3
DNA: TGTGCCAGCAGTGACTTTATAGCGGGGGGGCGGGGGCTGGGGCAGTATTTT
CDR3: CASSDFIAGGRGLGQYF

size: NA
D: TRBD1
V: TRBV6-1
J: TRBJ2-7
DNA: TGTGCCAGCAGTGAAGAGGGGACAGGGAGCAACGAGCAGTACTTC
CDR3: CASSEEGTGSNEQYF

size: once
D: TRBD2
V: TRBV5-1
J: TRBJ2-3
DNA: TGCGCCAGCAGCAAACAAGCGGGGGGGCTCTCAGATACGCAGTATTTT
CDR3: CASSKQAGGLSDTQYF